Described below is a single TCR beta chain sequence and its context. The target antigen is unknown. A junction end diverges from the germline sequence, so it may reflect a read error. Researchers made TCR cDNA using 5'RACE template switching, and this step added a universal primer site and UMIs. Each CDR3 protein is one row after TCRdb ran MiXCR on the 5' RACE reads. The sample holds about 340,000 distinct CDR3 sequences, 8.7% seen once. This sample was taken from a study of T cells after yellow fever vaccination. Overall study: With SMART-Seq v4 Ultra Low Input, the fractions containing low cell numbers were prepared.

The study, taken as a whole, reports: Across the CD4 and CD8 compartments, a small share of clonotypes was present in both. Post-booster repertoires contained most primary-vaccination clones again (around 96% CD4, roughly 90% CD8).

The origin of this receptor is a young man who received the YFV17D yellow fever vaccine. Here the sequenced sample was PBMCs, taken on the day of the first yellow fever vaccination.

CDR3 bases: TGTGCCAGCAGTTCATTGGGGACAGGGGACGAAAAACTGTATTTT. Amino acids: CASSSLGTGDEKLYF. This chain uses TRBV2 with TRBJ1-4; 10 bases align to TRBD1. CDR1 is SNHLY and CDR2 is FYNNEI in the germline V gene. The CDR3 sequence is 15 residues long.